A single sample is the source of the 18 T cell receptor beta chains below, sequenced in a study of cytomegalovirus exposure and HLA in healthy donors (dated by TCRdb to between 2016 and 2019). Library prep was done by the immunoSEQ multiplex PCR assay. A mixture of 60 forward primers for TCR Vbeta segments and 13 reverse primers for TCR Jbeta segments was used in the multiplex PCR. This immuneACCESS table, as held by TCRdb, lists in-frame sequences with V and J called but not all clones. Of the missing ones, under half trace to an unresolved V gene in checked studies; the others have no known cause. The sample profile shows 200,000 to 250,000 clones; more than 80% of them were found once. The biggest ten clones account for roughly 3.1% of the sample. Sequenced material: PBMCs. Every receptor here comes from a man between 25 and 39 years old in good health and CMV-seronegative.

Details on this clone: This sample also contains other DNA sequences that code for the same CDR3. J is TRBJ1-2 and V is TRBV27; 7 bases are shared with TRBD1. The CDR3 consists of 13 residues. The junction had 2 bases not matched to a gene; V was cut back by 5 bases and J by 2 bases. From germline, CDR1 is MNHEY and CDR2 SMNVEV (reference sequence). This chain's CDR3 is CASSRQGNYGYTF. Here the CDR3 DNA reads TGTGCCAGCAGTAGACAGGGCAACTATGGCTACACCTTC.

A note on this clone: Other DNA sequences of this sample code for an identical CDR3. This rearrangement joins TRBV5-6 to TRBJ1-4, with a weak D call TRBD1 (6 bases). Germline CDR1 is SGHDT and CDR2 is YYEEEE. V lost 1 base and J 4 bases, leaving 11 bases between the germline ends. This CDR3 spans 15 amino acids. The CDR3 reads CASSLQGQGNEKLFF. The CDR3 DNA sequence: TGTGCCAGCAGCTTGCAGGGGCAAGGTAATGAAAAACTGTTTTTT. Full variable domain (remainder filled in from reference TRBV5-6 and TRBJ1-4): DAGVTQSPTHLIKTRGQQVTLRCSPKSGHDTVSWYQQALGQGPQFIFQYYEEEERQRGNFPDRFSGHQFPNYSSELNVNALLLGDSALYLCASSLQGQGNEKLFFGSGTQLSVL.

The V call is TRBV2, the J call TRBJ2-5; TRBD1 is a possible D gene (7 bases). Germline values: CDR1 SNHLY, CDR2 FYNNEI. The CDR3 is 15 amino acids. V gave up 8 bases and J gave up 4 bases, with 20 bases separating them. DNA for the CDR3: TGTGCCAGCGCCGCCGAGCAGGGGGGAGGAGAGACCCAGTACTTC. It yields the protein CASAAEQGGGETQYF.

The chain links TRBV9 to TRBJ1-3; D is uncertain. Trimming removed 3 bases from V and 0 bases from J, with 13 bases in between. The germline CDR1 and CDR2 sequences are SGDLS and YYNGEE. The length of the CDR3 is 16 residues. The CDR3 is CASSASSGYSGNTIYF. CDR3 sequence (DNA): TGTGCCAGCAGCGCATCCTCGGGATACTCTGGAAACACCATATATTTT.

The chain has TRBV10-2 and TRBJ1-1; 7 nucleotides align to TRBD1. The V and J ends lost 6 bases and 3 bases, in that order; junction bases with no gene match: 4. Germline V gene lookup returns CDR1 WSHSY and CDR2 SAAADI. The CDR3 is 13 residues long. CDR3 sequence reads: CASRDRQDTEAFF. CDR3 DNA: TGCGCCAGCAGGGACAGGCAGGACACTGAAGCTTTCTTT.

This clone was detected only a few times. V usage is TRBV28 and J usage is TRBJ2-1, with D unclear. The CDR3 loop spans 13 amino acids. V was cut by 0 bases and J by 8 bases, with 8 bases left in between. Germline V gene data show CDR1 as MDHEN and CDR2 as SYDVKM. CDR3 nucleotides: TGTGCCAGCAGTTTATGGCCACGAGATGAGCAGTTCTTC. Amino acid sequence: CASSLWPRDEQFF.

The chain employs TRBV7-9 and TRBJ1-3; D might be TRBD1 (5 bases). The V gene's germline CDR1 is SEHNR and CDR2 FQNEAQ (reference sequence). V lost 1 base and J 5 bases, leaving 12 bases between the germline ends. The CDR3 totals 15 residues. CDR3 region: CASSLVARARNTIYF. As DNA, the CDR3 is TGTGCCAGCAGCTTAGTCGCCAGGGCAAGAAACACCATATATTTT.

The chain is built from TRBV28 and TRBJ2-5, with 9 bases aligning to TRBD1. CDR1 is MDHEN, CDR2 SYDVKM, per germline. The CDR3 has 17 amino acids. After removal of 6 bases from V and 5 bases from J, the junction contained 16 bases not matched to a gene. CDR3 nucleotides: TGTGCCAGCAGGAATCGACCGACAGGGGGAGTTAGGGAGACCCAGTACTTC. It translates to CASRNRPTGGVRETQYF.

The chain uses TRBV7-6 and TRBJ2-5, with a weak D call TRBD2 (5 bases). CDR1 and CDR2 from the germline V gene are SGHVS and FNYEAQ. The V gene lost 3 bases and the J gene lost 2 bases, with 10 bases spanning the gap. The CDR3 runs 14 residues. The CDR3 coding sequence is TGTGCCAGCAGCTTGAGGGCACTTCAAGAGACCCAGTACTTC. Translating it yields CASSLRALQETQYF.

This clone is a singleton in its sample. This CDR3 reads CATRTGAYSNQPQHF. As DNA, the CDR3 is TGTGCCACTAGGACAGGGGCATATAGCAATCAGCCCCAGCATTTT. The chain carries TRBV19 and TRBJ1-5; 9 nucleotides match TRBD1. V was pared by 10 bases and J by 0 bases, with 7 bases of the junction left unmatched. There are 15 residues in the CDR3. Germline V gene data show CDR1 as LNHDA and CDR2 as SQIVND (reference sequence).

The chain recombines TRBV7-9 with TRBJ2-1; 9 nucleotides agree with TRBD2. Germline CDR1 SEHNR, CDR2 FQNEAQ (reference sequence). V was clipped by 0 bases and J by 2 bases; unmatched bases: 2. The CDR3 is 16 amino acids. CDR3 region: CASSLAAGGTYNEQFF. CDR3 in DNA: TGTGCCAGCAGCTTAGCCGCGGGGGGGACCTACAATGAGCAGTTCTTC. The variable domain in full, with the rest retrieved from reference TRBV7-9 and TRBJ2-1, is DTGVSQNPRHKITKRGQNVTFRCDPISEHNRLYWYRQTLGQGPEFLTYFQNEAQLEKSRLLSDRFSAERPKGSFSTLEIQRTEQGDSAMYLCASSLAAGGTYNEQFFGPGTRLTVL.

In regard to this clone: Germline is not matched at one junction end, which may reflect a read error. J is TRBJ2-1 and V is TRBV7-9; TRBD1 is a possible D gene (6 bases). There are 12 residues in the CDR3. Germline CDR1 and CDR2: SEHNR and FQNEAQ (reference sequence). This CDR3 is CSSSSRGNEQFF. CDR3 in DNA: TGTTCCAGCAGCTCTAGGGGGAATGAGCAGTTCTTC.

V and J are TRBV7-2 and TRBJ2-7; D ambiguous. CDR1 is SGHTA and CDR2 is FQGNSA in the germline V gene. The CDR3 runs to 13 residues. Trimming removed 0 bases at V and 11 bases at J, with 14 bases between. CDR3 amino acids: CASSLAPQALEYF. CDR3 sequence (DNA): TGTGCCAGCAGCTTAGCGCCCCAGGCCCTTGAGTACTTC.

The J gene is TRBJ2-7, the V gene TRBV18; 8 bases are a match to TRBD2. Trimming removed 2 bases from V and 0 bases from J; junction bases left unmatched: 6. The germline V gene encodes CDR1 KGHSH and CDR2 LQKENI. The CDR3 sequence is 16 residues long. The CDR3 DNA sequence: TGTGCCAGCTCACCAAATCCGGGACTAGTCTCCTACGAGCAGTACTTC. Translation gives CASSPNPGLVSYEQYF.

This chain joins TRBV2 and TRBJ2-3; the match to TRBD2 covers 9 bases. The CDR3 consists of 18 residues. Germline trimming cut 10 bases from V and 0 bases from J; bases unmatched to any gene: 17. The V gene's germline CDR1 is SNHLY and CDR2 FYNNEI. In nucleotides, the CDR3 is TGTGCCACTAAGAGGGATAGCGGGGGCTACACTAGCACAGATACGCAGTATTTT. It specifies CATKRDSGGYTSTDTQYF.

The chain couples TRBV2 to TRBJ1-1; TRBD1 aligns across 7 bases. Trimming at V came to 6 bases and at J to 1 base, leaving 5 bases not matched to a gene. The CDR3 is 14 amino acids. Germline values: CDR1 SNHLY, CDR2 FYNNEI. The CDR3 reads CASRPQGTNTEAFF. CDR3 bases: TGTGCCAGCAGGCCACAGGGGACGAACACTGAAGCTTTCTTT.

This chain connects TRBV11-2 to TRBJ2-1; 10 nucleotides line up with TRBD1. The CDR3 loop spans 15 amino acids. The V gene's germline CDR1 is SGHAT and CDR2 FQNNGV. The V and J ends lost 4 bases and 4 bases, in that order; junction bases with no gene match: 4. This CDR3 is CASSSRDRGYNEQFF. CDR3 DNA: TGTGCCAGCAGCTCCCGGGACAGGGGTTACAATGAGCAGTTCTTC.

This sequence joins TRBV7-3 and TRBJ2-1; the D gene is possibly TRBD2 (7 bases). Trimming took 2 bases from V and 2 from J, leaving 13 bases between them. Germline CDR1 reads SGHTA; CDR2 reads FQGTGA. The CDR3 is made up of 16 amino acids. CDR3 in amino acids: CASSLSTGGPYNEQFF. The DNA for the CDR3 is TGTGCCAGCAGCTTATCAACGGGGGGCCCCTACAATGAGCAGTTCTTC.